This T cell receptor beta chain was sequenced during a study of T cells in Graves' hyperthyroidism and ophthalmopathy. V was trimmed by 0 bases and J by 3 bases, leaving 6 bases between them. The length of the CDR3 is 14 residues. Germline V gives CDR1 SGHNT, CDR2 YENEEA. RNA transcripts yielded amplified TCR beta CDR3 regions. Carried out on the TCR CDR3, a first-round RT-PCR used the HTBI primer set. In TCRdb, the multiplex PCR reads were re-called with MiXCR into one record per CDR3 protein. The data show approximately 330,000 distinct CDR3 sequences, with 15% to 20% seen just once and under 55% held by the top ten. Broader study findings: In the blood, most expanded thyroid clonotypes above 0.001 appeared as well. A 13 V-J signature model discriminated ophthalmopathy versus stable hyperthyroidism.

To note about this clonotype: Its target is not known.

For Graves' hyperthyroidism to be stable, ophthalmopathy could not progress within 18 months. Fresh peripheral blood, 8 to 10 ml of it, supplied the PBMCs. The TCR originated in a woman aged 50 to 60 with Graves' hyperthyroidism. V gene TRBV11-3 combines with J gene TRBJ2-1; D remains unclear. Sequenced: blood. Here the CDR3 DNA reads TGTGCCAGCAGCTTAGACCAGATCTACAATGAGCAGTTCTTC. The encoded protein is CASSLDQIYNEQFF.